This TCR beta chain appears in the sequencing data of a study of beta chain features in type 1 diabetes. The CDR3 is 13 residues long. The V gene's germline CDR1 is KGHSH and CDR2 LQKENI. V was pared by 0 bases and J by 6 bases, with 9 bases between. Notes on the study in general: Type 1 diabetes patients had TCRB CDR3s that were shorter (moderately but significantly so) in all four CD4+ subsets.

Expressed TCRB transcripts were sequenced, since all the RNA that had been isolated was reverse transcribed. Repertoires were generated with immunoSEQ multiplex PCR, while TCRdb's copy carries only in-frame clones and drops some. The profile shows under 850,000 clones, under 15% of them singletons. This clone was detected a few times. What it binds is unknown. The source material was naive CD4+ T cells from blood. The sequence derives from a man aged 18 to 29 with type 1 diabetes. V and J are TRBV18 and TRBJ2-7; D is uncertain. The CDR3 loop is CASSPPVGSEQYF. The CDR3 coding sequence is TGTGCCAGCTCACCACCGGTTGGCAGCGAGCAGTACTTC.